The 5 T cell receptor beta chains in this list originate from one sample, sequenced in a study of PD-1 blockade in mismatch repair-deficient tumors. Assay used: immunoSEQ multiplex PCR; TCRdb lists only in-frame clones, some missing. This sample carries 45,000 to 60,000 clones, approximately 80% of them seen once, and the ten largest clones take about 3.1%. Material: peripheral blood, obtained 4 weeks after starting pembrolizumab. Receptor source: an adult with mismatch repair-deficient cancer.

This clone was picked up one time. V usage is TRBV11-2 and J usage is TRBJ2-7; D is ambiguous. Germline CDR1 and CDR2: SGHAT and FQNNGV. The CDR3 is 18 residues long. V was shortened by 2 bases and J by 0 bases, with 20 bases between the two germline ends. CDR3 nucleotides: TGTGCCAGCAGCTTAAGGTCCACGGGCGAACTTAGCTCCTACGAGCAGTACTTC. This encodes CASSLRSTGELSSYEQYF.

The chain is built from TRBV7-3 and TRBJ2-3, with TRBD2 matching over 11 bases. CDR1 and CDR2 from the germline V gene are SGHTA and FQGTGA. This CDR3 contains 15 residues. V lost 4 bases to trimming and J lost 3 bases; unmatched junction nucleotides: 3. CDR3 sequence: CASSSSGRLTDTQYF. The DNA for the CDR3 is TGTGCCAGCAGCTCTAGCGGGAGGCTGACAGATACGCAGTATTTT. Drawing the rest from reference TRBV7-3 and TRBJ2-3, the complete variable domain is GAGVSQTPSNKVTEKGKYVELRCDPISGHTALYWYRQSLGQGPEFLIYFQGTGAADDSGLPNDRFFAVRPEGSVSTLKIQRTERGDSAVYLCASSSSGRLTDTQYFGPGTRLTVL.

This clone was recorded only once. V is TRBV19 and J is TRBJ1-4; unclear D gene. Germline-derived CDR1 and CDR2 are LNHDA and SQIVND (reference sequence). The CDR3 is 15 residues long. Trimming shortened V by 5 bases and J by 4 bases, and 14 bases separated the two germline ends. CDR3 DNA sequence: TGTGCCAGTAGTGATCGACACCAGTATAATGAAAAACTGTTTTTT. This codes for CASSDRHQYNEKLFF.

This clone has a handful of counts. The chain recombines TRBV4-1 with TRBJ2-7; 7 nucleotides match TRBD1. The CDR3 is 15 amino acids. With 5 bases clipped from V and 3 bases from J, the junction kept 10 bases outside the gene matches. Germline V gene data show CDR1 as MGHRA and CDR2 as YSYEKL. CDR3 DNA sequence: TGCGCCAGCAGCAATCCGGGACAGTGGCTCTACGAGCAGTACTTC. It codes for CASSNPGQWLYEQYF.

The chain couples TRBV30 to TRBJ2-1, with D perhaps matching TRBD2 (5 bases). The CDR3 spans 14 residues. From germline, CDR1 is GTSNPN and CDR2 SVGIG (reference sequence). V gave up 0 bases and J gave up 7 bases, with 13 bases separating them. CDR3 in amino acids: CAWSVSVEGNEQFF. The CDR3 coding sequence is TGTGCCTGGAGTGTTTCGGTTGAGGGTAATGAGCAGTTCTTC.